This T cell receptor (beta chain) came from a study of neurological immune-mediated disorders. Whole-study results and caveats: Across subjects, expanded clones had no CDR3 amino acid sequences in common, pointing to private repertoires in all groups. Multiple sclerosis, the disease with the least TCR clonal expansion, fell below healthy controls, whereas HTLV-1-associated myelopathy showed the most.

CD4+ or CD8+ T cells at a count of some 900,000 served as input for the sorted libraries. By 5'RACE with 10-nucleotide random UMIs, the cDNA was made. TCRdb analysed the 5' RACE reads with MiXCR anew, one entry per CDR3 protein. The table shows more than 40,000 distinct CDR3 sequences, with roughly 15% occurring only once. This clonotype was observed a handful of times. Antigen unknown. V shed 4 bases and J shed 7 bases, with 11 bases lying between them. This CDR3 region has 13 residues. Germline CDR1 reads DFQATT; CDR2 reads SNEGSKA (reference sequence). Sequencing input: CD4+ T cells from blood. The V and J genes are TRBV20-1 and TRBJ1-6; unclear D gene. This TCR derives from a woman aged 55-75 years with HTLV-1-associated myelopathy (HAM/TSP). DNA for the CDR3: TGCAGTGCTACGATAGGGCTAAATTCACCCCTCCACTTT. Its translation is CSATIGLNSPLHF.